A single sample gave rise to the 25 T cell receptor beta chains below, sequenced in a study of blood T cell repertoires in COVID-19. Profiling relied on immunoSEQ multiplex PCR, and the TCRdb table lists in-frame clones only, not all of them. This sample yields about 240,000 clones, of which around 87% are seen a single time; less than 4% belongs to the top ten. Material for sequencing was PBMCs or T cells enriched from blood (not recorded which). All receptors come from a woman between 35 and 50 years old with acute COVID-19.

The rearrangement joins TRBV7-3 to TRBJ2-1, with 9 bases identical to TRBD2. The CDR3 has 18 residues. Trimming cost V 4 bases and J 8 bases; bases outside gene matches: 18. CDR1 is SGHTA and CDR2 is FQGTGA in the germline V gene. In nucleotides, the CDR3 is TGTGCCAGCAGCTCCTACCGACTAGCGGAAGCCTCTACGGATGAGCAGTTCTTC. As protein: CASSSYRLAEASTDEQFF.

The chain couples TRBV7-9 to TRBJ2-7, with TRBD1 matching over 7 bases. V shed 1 base, J shed 0 bases, and the junction held 3 bases outside the gene matches. Germline loops: CDR1 SEHNR, CDR2 FQNEAQ (reference sequence). The CDR3 totals 15 residues. The CDR3 DNA follows: TGTGCCAGCAGCTTAGAACAGGGGTCCTCCTACGAGCAGTACTTC. This translates into CASSLEQGSSYEQYF.

V is TRBV15 and J is TRBJ2-7; D might be TRBD2 (6 bases). The CDR3 spans 12 residues. The germline CDR1 and CDR2 sequences are LNHNV and YYDKDF (reference sequence). Trimming left V 0 bases short and J 6 bases short, with 6 bases between. The CDR3 nucleotides read TGTGCCACCAGCAGAGAGGGGGGCGAGCAGTACTTC. Translation gives CATSREGGEQYF.

This clone was counted a few times. The J gene is TRBJ2-7, the V gene TRBV2; TRBD2 matches at 9 bases. The CDR3 contains 13 residues. From germline, CDR1 is SNHLY and CDR2 FYNNEI. J lost 4 bases, V lost 8 bases, and 6 bases had no gene match. CDR3 bases: TGTGCCAGCCGGGATAGCGGGAGATACGAGCAGTACTTC. This sequence encodes CASRDSGRYEQYF.

This clone was seen just once. The V gene is TRBV28, the J gene TRBJ1-5, with 9 bases matching TRBD1. The CDR3 extends over 16 amino acids. Looked up from germline, CDR1 is MDHEN and CDR2 is SYDVKM. V lost 5 bases, J lost 7 bases, and 12 bases stayed unmatched. This CDR3 reads CASSRPGQGLGQPQHF. For the CDR3, the DNA is TGTGCCAGCAGTCGTCCGGGACAGGGTCTCGGGCAGCCCCAGCATTTT.

J is TRBJ1-3 and V is TRBV12-5; D unresolved. Trimming cost V 0 bases and J 0 bases, with 15 bases left between them. This CDR3 region has 18 residues. Germline lookup yields CDR1 LGHNT and CDR2 FRNRAP. The CDR3 loop is CASGLVEGGWYSGNTIYF. CDR3 sequence (DNA): TGTGCTAGTGGTTTGGTAGAGGGCGGATGGTACTCTGGAAACACCATATATTTT.

The genes are TRBV6-1 and TRBJ2-1; 7 bases are shared with TRBD2. The V gene end was trimmed by 2 bases and the J gene end by 5 bases; junction bases not matched to a gene: 6. From germline, CDR1 is MNHNS and CDR2 SASEGT. The CDR3 runs to 15 residues. CDR3 sequence: CASSEILAAHNEQFF. DNA of the CDR3: TGTGCCAGCAGTGAAATCCTAGCGGCGCACAATGAGCAGTTCTTC.

This chain uses TRBV2 with TRBJ2-1; D is ambiguous. CDR1 is SNHLY, CDR2 FYNNEI, per germline. CDR3 length equals 11 residues. V was cut by 10 bases and J by 3 bases, with 7 bases left in between. DNA for the CDR3: TGTGCCACTGGCGGCTACAATGAGCAGTTCTTC. It yields the protein CATGGYNEQFF.

This chain joins TRBV7-6 and TRBJ1-6; D is perhaps TRBD1 (5 bases). This CDR3 contains 16 residues. CDR1 SGHVS and CDR2 FNYEAQ come from the germline V gene. The V end was cut by 6 bases, the J end by 0 bases, with 12 bases between. The CDR3: CASSDTGSSYNSPLHF. CDR3 bases: TGTGCCAGCAGTGATACAGGTAGCTCCTATAATTCACCCCTCCACTTT.

The gene calls are TRBV7-9 and TRBJ2-1; 10 bases line up with TRBD2. V trimming: 1 base; J trimming: 8 bases; junction bases outside the gene matches: 11. Looked up from germline, CDR1 is SEHNR and CDR2 is FQNEAQ (reference sequence). The CDR3 has 17 residues. The CDR3 DNA sequence: TGTGCCAGCAGCTTAGTCGGCGCTAGCGGGAGCATATATGAGCAGTTCTTC. Protein: CASSLVGASGSIYEQFF.

This rearrangement joins TRBV10-3 to TRBJ2-7; tentatively, D is TRBD1 (5 bases). The CDR3 is 16 residues long. V was pared by 5 bases and J by 0 bases, with 17 bases between. The germline V gene has CDR1 ENHRY and CDR2 SYGVKD. The chain's CDR3 is CAISPEVLGVSYEQYF. The CDR3 DNA is TGTGCCATCAGTCCTGAGGTTTTAGGGGTCTCCTACGAGCAGTACTTC.

This chain connects TRBV7-6 to TRBJ2-7, with a possible D match to TRBD2 (5 bases). The CDR3 totals 11 residues. Trimming took 2 bases from V and 9 from J, leaving 8 bases between them. CDR1 SGHVS and CDR2 FNYEAQ come from the germline V gene. The CDR3 coding sequence is TGTGCCAGCAGCTTATTTCGGGGGCAGTACTTC. Encoded protein: CASSLFRGQYF.

CDR3 sequence: CASSLYSSRQGGYTF. CDR3 nucleotides: TGTGCCAGCAGCTTATATTCTAGCCGACAGGGAGGCTACACCTTC. V and J are TRBV11-2 and TRBJ1-2; 7 bases fit TRBD1. This CDR3 region has 15 residues. J was trimmed by 8 bases and V by 2 bases; bases with no gene match: 11. Germline-derived CDR1 and CDR2 are SGHAT and FQNNGV.

J is TRBJ2-5 and V is TRBV7-3; TRBD1 agrees at 8 bases. This CDR3 is built from 14 residues. Germline-derived CDR1 and CDR2 are SGHTA and FQGTGA. V lost 5 bases and J lost 1; bases outside the gene matches: 3. CDR3 loop: CASSVTGGQETQYF. CDR3 nucleotide sequence: TGTGCCAGCAGCGTCACAGGGGGCCAAGAGACCCAGTACTTC.

The DNA for the CDR3 is TGCGCCAGCCAGCCGGGACAGGGCCTTGGCTACACCTTC. The encoded protein is CASQPGQGLGYTF. The genes are TRBV10-1 and TRBJ1-2; TRBD1 matches 9 bases. V lost 8 bases and J lost 7; bases outside the gene matches: 8. The germline gives CDR1 WNHNN, CDR2 SYGVQD (reference sequence). The length of the CDR3 is 13 residues.

CDR3 sequence: CASSLSISASGEGNEQFF. Here the CDR3 DNA reads TGTGCCAGCAGCTTATCTATTTCGGCTAGCGGAGAAGGGAATGAGCAGTTCTTC. The V gene is TRBV7-8, the J gene TRBJ2-1; 7 nucleotides match TRBD2. Germline-derived CDR1 and CDR2 are SGHVS and FQNEAQ. The V gene end was trimmed by 2 bases and the J gene end by 7 bases; junction bases not matched to a gene: 17. This CDR3 spans 18 amino acids. The whole variable domain, filled in from reference TRBV7-8 and TRBJ2-1, reads GAGVSQSPRYKVAKRGQDVALRCDPISGHVSLFWYQQALGQGPEFLTYFQNEAQLDKSGLPSDRFFAERPEGSVSTLKIQRTQQEDSAVYLCASSLSISASGEGNEQFFGPGTRLTVL.

This sequence joins TRBV5-6 and TRBJ1-1; a weak D match, TRBD1 (6 bases). The length of the CDR3 is 16 residues. Germline loops: CDR1 SGHDT, CDR2 YYEEEE. V dropped 0 bases and J dropped 0 bases, with 12 bases sitting between them. In nucleotides, the CDR3 is TGTGCCAGCAGCTTGGTGGCAGGGGTCATGAACACTGAAGCTTTCTTT. It yields the protein CASSLVAGVMNTEAFF.

V gene TRBV20-1 combines with J gene TRBJ2-7; D perhaps matches TRBD1 (7 bases). CDR1 is DFQATT, CDR2 SNEGSKA, per germline (reference sequence). The CDR3 runs 13 residues. Trimming took 6 bases from V and 7 from J, leaving 19 bases between them. This CDR3 reads CSASKTGRREQYF. The CDR3 DNA follows: TGCAGTGCCAGTAAGACAGGGAGGCGGGAGCAGTACTTC.

The chain joins TRBV4-1 to TRBJ2-2; possibly TRBD2 for D (6 bases). Trimming removed 8 bases at V and 6 bases at J, with 19 bases between. Germline V gene sequence: CDR1 MGHRA, CDR2 YSYEKL. CDR3 length equals 15 residues. The DNA for the CDR3 is TGCGCCAGCGGGATAGGGCTAGCGTACGCCGGGGAGCTGTTTTTT. This sequence encodes CASGIGLAYAGELFF.

The CDR3 DNA reads as TGTGCCACCAGTGATGCTGGGGACACTAAGTTCACAGATACGCAGTATTTT. This gives the protein CATSDAGDTKFTDTQYF. The chain joins TRBV24-1 to TRBJ2-3, with D perhaps TRBD1 (6 bases). The CDR3 runs to 17 residues. With 3 bases removed from V and 2 bases from J, the gap between germline ends came to 17 bases. Germline CDR1 is KGHDR and CDR2 is SFDVKD.

This chain connects TRBV29-1 to TRBJ2-1; 8 bases match TRBD2. Germline V gene data show CDR1 as SQVTM and CDR2 as ANQGSEA. With V trimmed by 1 base and J by 1 base, 9 bases remained unmatched. The CDR3 extends over 17 amino acids. CDR3 region: CSVEGDSGGISYNEQFF. CDR3 DNA: TGCAGCGTTGAAGGGGATTCGGGAGGGATATCCTACAATGAGCAGTTCTTC.

The chain has TRBV7-8 and TRBJ2-1; D possibly corresponds to TRBD2 (6 bases). Germline CDR1 SGHVS, CDR2 FQNEAQ. The CDR3 is 14 residues long. V was pared by 9 bases and J by 2 bases, with 14 bases between. The CDR3 here is CARLLGGAYNEQFF. The CDR3 DNA sequence: TGTGCCAGATTACTGGGGGGAGCCTACAATGAGCAGTTCTTC.

The CDR3 DNA reads TGTGCCAGCAGTGAGAGACCCTCCGGGACAGGGAATTCACCCCTCCACTTT. This gives the protein CASSERPSGTGNSPLHF. V usage is TRBV6-1 and J usage is TRBJ1-6, with TRBD1 identical over 9 bases. Per germline, CDR1 MNHNS and CDR2 SASEGT. The CDR3 consists of 17 residues. The trim removed 3 bases at V and 7 bases at J, leaving 10 bases unmatched.

The chain recombines TRBV2 with TRBJ2-7, with 8 bases lining up with TRBD2. The CDR3 has 15 amino acids. The germline CDR1 and CDR2 sequences are SNHLY and FYNNEI. Trimming cost V 6 bases and J 3 bases; bases outside gene matches: 10. CDR3 sequence (DNA): TGTGCCAGCAGCCTAACTAGCGGCGCAAACTACGAGCAGTACTTC. This sequence encodes CASSLTSGANYEQYF. The variable domain in full, with the rest retrieved from reference TRBV2 and TRBJ2-7, is EPEVTQTPSHQVTQMGQEVILRCVPISNHLYFYWYRQILGQKVEFLVSFYNNEISEKSEIFDDQFSVERPDGSNFTLKIRSTKLEDSAMYFCASSLTSGANYEQYFGPGTRLTVT.

This chain joins TRBV3-1 (or the pseudogene TRBV3-2) and TRBJ2-3; 11 nucleotides line up with TRBD2. V shed 1 base, J shed 0 bases, and the junction held 3 bases outside the gene matches. This CDR3 region has 17 residues. Germline loops: CDR1 LGHDT, CDR2 YNNKEL (reference sequence). The CDR3 loop is CASSQASGRISTDTQYF. CDR3 bases: TGTGCCAGCAGCCAAGCTAGCGGGAGGATAAGCACAGATACGCAGTATTTT.